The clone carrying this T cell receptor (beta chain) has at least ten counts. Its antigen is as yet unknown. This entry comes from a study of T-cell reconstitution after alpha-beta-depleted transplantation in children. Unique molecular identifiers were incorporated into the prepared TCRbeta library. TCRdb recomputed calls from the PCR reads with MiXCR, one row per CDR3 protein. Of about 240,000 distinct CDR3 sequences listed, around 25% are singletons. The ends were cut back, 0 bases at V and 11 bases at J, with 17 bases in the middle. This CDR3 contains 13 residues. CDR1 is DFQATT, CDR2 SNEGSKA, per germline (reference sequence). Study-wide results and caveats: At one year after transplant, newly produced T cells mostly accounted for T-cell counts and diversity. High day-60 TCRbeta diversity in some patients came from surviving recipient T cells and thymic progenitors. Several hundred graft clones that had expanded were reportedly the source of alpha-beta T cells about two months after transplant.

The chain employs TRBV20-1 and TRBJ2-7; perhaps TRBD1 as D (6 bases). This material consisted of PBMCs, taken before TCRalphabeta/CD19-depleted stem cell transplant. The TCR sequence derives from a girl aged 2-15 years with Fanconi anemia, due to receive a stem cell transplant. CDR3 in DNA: TGCAGTGCTAGAGACTCCGGACAGTTGAAGGAGTACTTC. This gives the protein CSARDSGQLKEYF.